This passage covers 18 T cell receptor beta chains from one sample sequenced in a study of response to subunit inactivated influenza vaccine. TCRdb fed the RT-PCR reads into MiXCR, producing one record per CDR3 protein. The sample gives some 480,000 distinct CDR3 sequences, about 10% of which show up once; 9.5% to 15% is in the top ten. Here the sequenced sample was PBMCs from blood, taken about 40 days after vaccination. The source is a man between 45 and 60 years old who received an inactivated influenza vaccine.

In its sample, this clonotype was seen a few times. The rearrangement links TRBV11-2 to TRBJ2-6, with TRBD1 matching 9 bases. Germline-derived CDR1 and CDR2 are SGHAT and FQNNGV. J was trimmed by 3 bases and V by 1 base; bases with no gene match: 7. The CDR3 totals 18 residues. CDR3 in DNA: TGTGCCAGCAGCTTAGTAGGGACAGGGTTTCGTGGGGCCAACGTCCTGACTTTC. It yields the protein CASSLVGTGFRGANVLTF.

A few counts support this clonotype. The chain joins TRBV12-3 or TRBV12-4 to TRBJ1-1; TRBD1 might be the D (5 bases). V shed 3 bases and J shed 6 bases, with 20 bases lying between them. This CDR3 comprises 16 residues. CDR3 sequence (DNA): TGTGCCAGCAGTTTCGGCAGGGTAGGATCTTTCTCTGAAGCTTTCTTT. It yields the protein CASSFGRVGSFSEAFF.

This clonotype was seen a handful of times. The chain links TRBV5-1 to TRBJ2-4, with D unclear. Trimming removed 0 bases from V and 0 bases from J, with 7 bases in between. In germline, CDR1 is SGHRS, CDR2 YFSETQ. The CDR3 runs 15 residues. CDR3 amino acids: CASSLEGIAKNIQYF. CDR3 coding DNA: TGCGCCAGCAGCTTGGAGGGTATAGCCAAAAACATTCAGTACTTC.

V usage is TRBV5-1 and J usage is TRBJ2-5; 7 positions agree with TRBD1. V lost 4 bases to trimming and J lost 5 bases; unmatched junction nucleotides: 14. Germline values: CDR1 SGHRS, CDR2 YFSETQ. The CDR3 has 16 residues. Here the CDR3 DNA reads TGCGCCAGCAGCACTCGAACCATCGACAGGGCCGAGACCCAGTACTTC. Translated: CASSTRTIDRAETQYF.

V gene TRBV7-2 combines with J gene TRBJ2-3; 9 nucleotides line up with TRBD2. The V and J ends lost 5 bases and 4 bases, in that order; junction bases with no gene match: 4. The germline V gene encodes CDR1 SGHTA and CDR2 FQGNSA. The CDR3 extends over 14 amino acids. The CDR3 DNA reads TGTGCCAGCAGCAAAATAGCGGGAGCAGATACGCAGTATTTT. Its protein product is CASSKIAGADTQYF.

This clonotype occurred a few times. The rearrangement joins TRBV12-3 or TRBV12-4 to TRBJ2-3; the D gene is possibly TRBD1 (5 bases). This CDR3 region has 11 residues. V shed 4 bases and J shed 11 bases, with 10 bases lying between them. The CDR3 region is CASSSPREQYF. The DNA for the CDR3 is TGTGCCAGCAGTTCCCCCAGGGAGCAGTATTTT.

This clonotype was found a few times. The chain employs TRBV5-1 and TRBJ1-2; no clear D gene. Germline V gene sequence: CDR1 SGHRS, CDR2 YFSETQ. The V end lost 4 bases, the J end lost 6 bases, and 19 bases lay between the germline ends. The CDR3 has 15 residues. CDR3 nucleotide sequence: TGCGCCAGCAGCCCCCAGACCGATATTTCGGATGGCTACACCTTC. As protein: CASSPQTDISDGYTF.

CDR3 residues: CASSLGGTDHGELFF. The CDR3 bases are TGCGCCAGCAGCTTAGGCGGGACAGACCACGGGGAGCTGTTTTTT. J is TRBJ2-2 and V is TRBV5-1, with TRBD1 as a possible D gene (7 bases). V was pared by 2 bases and J by 7 bases, with 15 bases between. Germline V gene data show CDR1 as SGHRS and CDR2 as YFSETQ. The CDR3 covers 15 residues. The full variable domain, its missing parts supplied by reference TRBV5-1 and TRBJ2-2, is KAGVTQTPRYLIKTRGQQVTLSCSPISGHRSVSWYQQTPGQGLQFLFEYFSETQRNKGNFPGRFSGRQFSNSRSEMNVSTLELGDSALYLCASSLGGTDHGELFFGEGSRLTVL.

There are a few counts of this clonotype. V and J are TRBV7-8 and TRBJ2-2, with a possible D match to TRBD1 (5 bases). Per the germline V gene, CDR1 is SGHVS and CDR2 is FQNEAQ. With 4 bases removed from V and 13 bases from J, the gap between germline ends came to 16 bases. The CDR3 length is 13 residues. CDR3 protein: CASSSRVVEGLFF. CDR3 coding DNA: TGTGCCAGCAGCTCCAGGGTCGTCGAAGGGCTGTTTTTT.

The CDR3 DNA reads TGCGCCAGCAGCTTGGTTTTAGGGCTAGGGGCCAACGTCCTGACTTTC. Its protein is CASSLVLGLGANVLTF. The chain couples TRBV5-1 to TRBJ2-6; D uncertain. V lost 0 bases and J 4 bases, leaving 11 bases between the germline ends. The V gene's germline CDR1 is SGHRS and CDR2 YFSETQ. The length of the CDR3 is 16 residues.

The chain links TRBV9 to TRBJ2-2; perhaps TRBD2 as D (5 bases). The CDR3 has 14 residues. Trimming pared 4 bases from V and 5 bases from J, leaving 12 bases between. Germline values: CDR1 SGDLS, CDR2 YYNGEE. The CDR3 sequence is CASSRAGETGELFF. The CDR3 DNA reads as TGTGCCAGCAGCAGGGCCGGGGAAACCGGGGAGCTGTTTTTT.

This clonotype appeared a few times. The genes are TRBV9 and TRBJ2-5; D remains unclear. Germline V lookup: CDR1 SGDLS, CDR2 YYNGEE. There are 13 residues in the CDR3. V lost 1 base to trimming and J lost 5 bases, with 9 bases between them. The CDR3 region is CASSVPPSETQYF. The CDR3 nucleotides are TGTGCCAGCAGCGTACCCCCCTCGGAGACCCAGTACTTC.

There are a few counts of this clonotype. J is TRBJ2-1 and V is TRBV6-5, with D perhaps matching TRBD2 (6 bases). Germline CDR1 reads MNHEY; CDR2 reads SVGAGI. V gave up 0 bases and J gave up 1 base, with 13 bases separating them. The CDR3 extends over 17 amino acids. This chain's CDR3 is CASSYSVSSESYNEQFF. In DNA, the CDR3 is TGTGCCAGCAGTTACTCGGTATCTAGCGAGTCCTACAATGAGCAGTTCTTC.

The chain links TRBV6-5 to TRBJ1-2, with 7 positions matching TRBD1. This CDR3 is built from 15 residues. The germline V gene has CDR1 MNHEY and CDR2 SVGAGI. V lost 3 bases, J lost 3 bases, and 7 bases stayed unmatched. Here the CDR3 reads CASSYNPGGYYGYTF. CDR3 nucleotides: TGTGCCAGCAGTTATAATCCAGGGGGGTACTATGGCTACACCTTC.

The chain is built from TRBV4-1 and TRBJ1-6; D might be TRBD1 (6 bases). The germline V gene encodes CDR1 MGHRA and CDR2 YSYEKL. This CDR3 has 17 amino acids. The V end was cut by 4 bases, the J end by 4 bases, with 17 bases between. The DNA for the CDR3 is TGCGCCAGCAGCCCGGCCGGGACAACTTTTTATAATTCACCCCTCCACTTT. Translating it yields CASSPAGTTFYNSPLHF.

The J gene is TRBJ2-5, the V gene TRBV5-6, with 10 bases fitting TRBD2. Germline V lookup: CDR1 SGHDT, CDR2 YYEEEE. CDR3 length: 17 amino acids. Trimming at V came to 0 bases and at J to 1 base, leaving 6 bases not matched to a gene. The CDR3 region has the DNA TGTGCCAGCAGCTTGGATTTTAGCGGGAGGCCCCAAGAGACCCAGTACTTC. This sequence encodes CASSLDFSGRPQETQYF.

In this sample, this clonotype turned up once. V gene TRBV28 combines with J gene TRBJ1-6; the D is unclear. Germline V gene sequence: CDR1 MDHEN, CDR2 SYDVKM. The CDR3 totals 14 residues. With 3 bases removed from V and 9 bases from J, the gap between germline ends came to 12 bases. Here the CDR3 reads CASSFHLVGSPLHF. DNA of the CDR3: TGTGCCAGCAGTTTTCATCTAGTTGGTTCACCCCTCCACTTT.

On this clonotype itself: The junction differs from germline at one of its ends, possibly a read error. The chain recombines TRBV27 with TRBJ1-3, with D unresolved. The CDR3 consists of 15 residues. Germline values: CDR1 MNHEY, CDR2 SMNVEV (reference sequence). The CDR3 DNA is TGTGACAGCAGTCCGGGCCGCAACCGAGGAAACACCATATATTTT. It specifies CDSSPGRNRGNTIYF.